This T cell receptor (beta chain) is drawn from a study of T-cell memory formation after mild COVID-19 (dated by TCRdb to about 2021). About the full investigation: Most TCR sequence clusters were specific to one of the two donors. T-cell clones expanding and contracting after mild COVID-19 in a couple of donors were tracked by longitudinal TCRalpha and TCRbeta repertoire sequencing. The cohort was made up of two young adult volunteers, one female and one male, who were previously healthy. What the research found in general, with its limitations: From day 15 to 85, contracting clones showed balanced CD4/CD8 phenotypes, whereas a second wave of clones that expanded from day 15 to 37 leaned towards CD4+. Only a couple of mild cases were covered by the study, and larger cohorts that include severe cases with pre-infection samples were considered necessary. Whether the second-wave clones peaking on day 37 were SARS-CoV-2 specific was not confirmed. Some responding clones were detected in pre-infection memory, which suggested that pre-existing cross-reactive memory T cells had joined the SARS-CoV-2 response. Contracting CD4+ clones appeared mostly in the CM and EM memory subsets, whereas CD8+ clones were enriched in EMRA.

TCRdb shows the sequencer as Illumina NovaSeq 6000. TCRalpha and TCRbeta cDNA libraries were built by 5'RACE with constant-segment primers, adding sample barcodes and unique molecular identifiers. RNA was extracted from every sample with Trizol reagent. Amplification of the libraries took two PCR steps, and the second step added a second sample barcode plus Illumina TruSeq adapters. Sequencing of libraries was performed on an Illumina NovaSeq with 2 x 150 bp paired-end reads. Per the source publication's procedure: The reads were demultiplexed and collapsed into UMI-guided consensus sequences using migec v1.2.7. With mixcr v2.1.11, UMI consensuses were aligned to TRA and TRB V and J templates and assembled into clonotypes. A clonotype was counted as expanded or contracted only if both edgeR and NoisET called the change significant, with noise models trained on biological replicates. For edgeR calls, the thresholds were a false discovery rate-adjusted p below 0.01 and a log2 fold-change of 1. As an exploratory analysis of dynamics, max-normalized trajectories of the 1000 most abundant clonotypes were examined by PCA with hierarchical clustering. Each responding clone was given a CD4 or CD8 phenotype based on the CD4+ and CD8+ repertoires, which had been sequenced separately. The public reads were quality trimmed at Q25 with fastp and then assembled into clones with MiXCR by TCRdb, keeping productive beta chains. All rows with the same CDR3 protein become a single entry with the most common DNA and genes. TCRdb, rather than the study authors, made the V and J calls. The sample table lists a few hundred thousand distinct CDR3 sequences, 25% to 30% of them with a count of one. Approximately 15% of the sample comes from the top ten.

Of note for this clonotype: Its antigen specificity is not known. Base-call qualities are not available, and no considerably larger clone is one nucleotide away.

Cut back by 6 bases and 2 bases, the V and J ends lie 12 bases apart. The CDR3 starts with the cysteine, ends with the phenylalanine, and has 14 residues. Only CDR3 DNA remains: 42 bases, in frame from the first base. CDR1 and CDR2, per the germline V gene, are MNHEY and SVGEGT. Ficoll-Paque density gradient centrifugation was used to isolate PBMCs. Sample: PBMCs or a T cell subset sorted from them (not recorded which). This receptor chain uses TRBV6-2 or TRBV6-3 and TRBJ2-3, with the D gene not confidently named. This sequence was found in an adult woman who had mild COVID-19 (a few samples of this study predate the infection). The sample titles of this study are shuffled in the database, so cell type and time point are left out; the donor was told from shared clones. In nucleotides, the sequence is TGTGCCAGCAGCGACGGACGAGCCACAGATACGCAGTATTTT. Translated, it gives CASSDGRATDTQYF.